This is a list of T cell receptor beta chains from one sample in a study of T cell responses to AZD1222 COVID-19 vaccine. Sequencing was performed with immunoSEQ multiplex PCR; in TCRdb, only in-frame clones are kept and a portion is missing. This table holds about 140,000 clones, approximately 93% found once. The source material was peripheral blood, sampled after recovery from COVID-19. The receptors derive from an adult who had recovered from COVID-19. Both conserved end residues are part of each CDR3. D genes are given only for firm matches. The size entry is marked missing in some rows and otherwise reads once, few, many or a size class.

J | D | V | size | length | DNA | CDR3
TRBJ2-5 | . | TRBV28 | . | 12 | TGTGCCAGCAGCACTGAGGGTGAGACCCAGTACTTC | CASSTEGETQYF
TRBJ2-7 | . | TRBV5-1 | . | 15 | TGCGCCAGCAGCTTGACAGGGCCAGGCTCCTACGAGCAGTACTTC | CASSLTGPGSYEQYF
TRBJ1-4 | TRBD1 | TRBV27 | . | 14 | TGTGCCAGCAAGGAGGGACAGAGTAATGAAAAACTGTTTTTT | CASKEGQSNEKLFF
TRBJ2-3 | . | TRBV10-3 | . | 12 | TGTGCCATCAGTGGACCCACGGATACGCAGTATTTT | CAISGPTDTQYF
TRBJ1-2 | . | TRBV7-9 | . | 15 | TGTGCCAGCAGCTTTGGTAATCAGGGTGGCTATGGCTACACCTTC | CASSFGNQGGYGYTF
TRBJ1-2 | . | TRBV3-1/TRBV3-2 | . | 17 | TGTGCCAGCAGCCCCATTAGAGGGGGAGGTCGAGGGGATGGCTACACCTTC | CASSPIRGGGRGDGYTF
TRBJ1-5 | . | TRBV7-2 | . | 13 | TGTGCCAGCAGCTTAGGTTCTGGCCAGCCCCAGCATTTT | CASSLGSGQPQHF
TRBJ1-4 | . | TRBV10-2 | . | 16 | TGCGCCAGCAGTGAGTACCATGCGGGACGAAATGAAAAACTGTTTTTT | CASSEYHAGRNEKLFF
TRBJ2-5 | TRBD2 | TRBV15 | . | 16 | TGTGCCACCAGCGGATCGGGACTAGCGGGAGTGGAGACCCAGTACTTC | CATSGSGLAGVETQYF
TRBJ2-7 | TRBD2 | TRBV5-4 | . | 19 | TGTGCCAGCAGCGTGGACGGGGGACTAGCGGGAGGTCCGAATGGGCAGCAGTACTTC | CASSVDGGLAGGPNGQQYF
TRBJ1-5 | . | TRBV7-8 | . | 13 | TGTGCCAGCAGCTTAGGCCAGGACAGTGCCCAGCATTTT | CASSLGQDSAQHF
TRBJ1-2 | TRBD1 | TRBV7-9 | . | 14 | TGTGCCAGCAGCCCCAGACAGGGTAACTATGGCTACACCTTC | CASSPRQGNYGYTF
TRBJ2-3 | . | TRBV5-1 | . | 14 | TGCGCCAGCAGCCCGACCTACAGGGTAGATACGCAGTATTTT | CASSPTYRVDTQYF
TRBJ2-1 | . | TRBV9 | . | 16 | TGTGCCAGCAGCGTAGGGGGCTCGAGCTCCTACAATGAGCAGTTCTTC | CASSVGGSSSYNEQFF
TRBJ2-2 | . | TRBV7-9 | . | 16 | TGTGCCAGCAGCCCAGAGGGACCTGCGAACACCGGGGAGCTGTTTTTT | CASSPEGPANTGELFF
TRBJ2-1 | . | TRBV7-2 | . | 14 | TGTGCCAGCAGCTTAGAAAGGGATTCCGGTGAGCAGTTCTTC | CASSLERDSGEQFF
TRBJ1-5 | . | TRBV24-1 | . | 15 | TGTGCCACCAGTGATCCCGGGACTGATAATCAGCCCCAGCATTTT | CATSDPGTDNQPQHF
TRBJ1-5 | . | TRBV28 | . | 15 | TGTGCCAGCAAACCCAGACGGGGTGACAATCAGCCCCAGCATTTT | CASKPRRGDNQPQHF
TRBJ2-4 | TRBD1 | TRBV30 | . | 15 | TGTGCCTGGACCGGGGACAGATTAGCCAAAAACATTCAGTACTTC | CAWTGDRLAKNIQYF
TRBJ2-7 | TRBD2 | TRBV14 | . | 16 | TGTGCCAGCAGCCGCACTAGCGGGAAGGGGACCTACGAGCAGTACTTC | CASSRTSGKGTYEQYF
TRBJ2-7 | . | TRBV6-5 | . | 14 | TGTGCCAGCAGTTCGAATGGAGGAGGATACGAGCAGTACTTC | CASSSNGGGYEQYF
TRBJ1-5 | . | TRBV19 | . | 15 | TGTGCCAGTACGGTTGAGAGGGCGAGCAATCAGCCCCAGCATTTT | CASTVERASNQPQHF
TRBJ2-1 | TRBD2 | TRBV9 | . | 18 | TGTGCCAGCAGCGTAGATTCCGGACTAGCGGGAACCGACAATGAGCAGTTCTTC | CASSVDSGLAGTDNEQFF
TRBJ2-7 | . | TRBV7-9 | . | 13 | TGTGCCAGCAGCTTAGACCCCCGGGTCGAGCAGTACTTC | CASSLDPRVEQYF
TRBJ2-3 | . | TRBV7-5 | . | 17 | TGTGCCAGAAGCTTAGTCCATTTACTAGCGAATGCGGATACGCAGTATTTT | CARSLVHLLANADTQYF
TRBJ1-1 | . | TRBV7-9 | . | 17 | TGTGCCAGCAGCTTAGTCCCAAGGATGGGGGAGGAGGCTGAAGCTTTCTTT | CASSLVPRMGEEAEAFF
TRBJ2-7 | . | TRBV12-3/TRBV12-4 | . | 13 | TGTGCCAGCAGCACTCTTTCCTCCTACGAGCAGTACTTC | CASSTLSSYEQYF
TRBJ2-3 | . | TRBV30 | . | 14 | TGTGCCTGGAGAGGGGGGGGGAGCACAGATACGCAGTATTTT | CAWRGGGSTDTQYF
TRBJ1-2 | . | TRBV29-1 | once | 12 | TGCAGCACACTAGGGGCGCGTGATGGCTACACCTTC | CSTLGARDGYTF
TRBJ1-1 | . | TRBV6-5 | once | 14 | TGTGCCAGCAACCTGGGACCGCCTAACACTGAAGCTTTCTTT | CASNLGPPNTEAFF
TRBJ2-1 | . | TRBV29-1 | . | 15 | TGCAGCGCCCGAGGGACCCGAATCCTCTACAATGAGCAGTTCTTC | CSARGTRILYNEQFF
TRBJ2-6 | . | TRBV27 | . | 15 | TGTGCCAGCAGCCCAGCCTTTAAGGGGGCCAACGTCCTGACTTTC | CASSPAFKGANVLTF
TRBJ2-7 | TRBD2 | TRBV28 | . | 16 | TGTGCCAGCAGTTTGCGTAGCGGGAGTATCGGTTACGAGCAGTACTTC | CASSLRSGSIGYEQYF
TRBJ2-7 | TRBD2 | TRBV11-3 | . | 17 | TGTGCCAGCAGCTTATCCCCGGGACTAGCGGGACCGTACGAGCAGTACTTC | CASSLSPGLAGPYEQYF
TRBJ1-5 | TRBD1 | TRBV24-1 | . | 15 | TGTGCCACCAGTGATGGGGACAGGATTATTTCGCCCCAGCATTTT | CATSDGDRIISPQHF
TRBJ2-1 | . | TRBV5-1 | . | 15 | TGCGCCAGCAGTCAGGGGACTATGGCCTACAATGAGCAGTTCTTC | CASSQGTMAYNEQFF
TRBJ1-1 | TRBD1 | TRBV5-5 | . | 13 | TGTGCCAGCAGTACCGACAGGGCCACTGAAGCTTTCTTT | CASSTDRATEAFF
TRBJ2-1 | . | TRBV5-1 | once | 14 | TGCGCCAGCAGTGAGGGGTTTGGGGCCAATGAGCAGTTCTTC | CASSEGFGANEQFF
TRBJ2-1 | TRBD1 | TRBV5-5 | . | 16 | TGTGCCAGCAGCCGATCCGGGACAGGGCTCCACAATGAGCAGTTCTTC | CASSRSGTGLHNEQFF
TRBJ1-6 | . | TRBV28 | few | 15 | TGTGCCAGCAGCTGGAGACAGGCAAATAATTCACCCCTCCACTTT | CASSWRQANNSPLHF
TRBJ2-3 | TRBD2 | TRBV9 | . | 17 | TGTGCCAGCAGCGTAGGAGGGGCGGGAGGAACCACAGATACGCAGTATTTT | CASSVGGAGGTTDTQYF
TRBJ2-2 | . | TRBV28 | few | 12 | TGTGCCAGCAGTTGGGGCACCGGGGAGCTGTTTTTT | CASSWGTGELFF
TRBJ2-1 | . | TRBV5-5 | . | 15 | TGTGCCAGCAGCTTCATGGCTAGCGTATTCGATGAGCAGTTCTTC | CASSFMASVFDEQFF
TRBJ2-1 | TRBD2 | TRBV5-1 | . | 12 | TGCGCCAGCAGCTCGGGGAGGGACGATAAGTTCTTC | CASSSGRDDKFF
TRBJ2-7 | TRBD2 | TRBV6-5 | . | 13 | TGTGCCAGCAGTCCTAGCGGAACCTACGAGCAGTACTTC | CASSPSGTYEQYF
TRBJ2-7 | . | TRBV11-3 | . | 13 | TGTGCCAGCAGCTCCGACAGGAGCGGCGAGCAGTACTTC | CASSSDRSGEQYF
TRBJ2-5 | TRBD1 | TRBV12-3/TRBV12-4 | . | 13 | TGTGCCAGCAGTGTGGACAGGGAAGAGACCCAGTACTTC | CASSVDREETQYF
TRBJ2-7 | . | TRBV5-4 | . | 15 | TGTGCCAGCAGCGCCACGTGGGGTGGGGTCTACGAGCAGTACTTC | CASSATWGGVYEQYF
TRBJ2-7 | TRBD2 | TRBV6-2/TRBV6-3 | . | 16 | TGTGCCAGCAGTTACGGGACTAGCGGGAGCTCCCACGAGCAGTACTTC | CASSYGTSGSSHEQYF
TRBJ2-6 | . | TRBV19 | once | 17 | TGTGCCAGTAGTAGGGGCGGACCGTCCTCTGGGGCCAACGTCCTGACTTTC | CASSRGGPSSGANVLTF
TRBJ2-2 | TRBD2 | TRBV7-8 | once | 19 | TGTGCCAGCAGCACGCGGACTAGCGGGAAGGTGACGAACACCGGGGAGCTGTTTTTT | CASSTRTSGKVTNTGELFF
TRBJ2-3 | TRBD2 | TRBV18 | . | 17 | TGTGCCAGCTCACCACTTCCACTAGCGGGGGGCACAGATACGCAGTATTTT | CASSPLPLAGGTDTQYF
TRBJ2-7 | TRBD1 | TRBV11-2 | . | 15 | TGTGCCAGCAGTTTTACCGGGACAGGGTACTACGAGCAGTACTTC | CASSFTGTGYYEQYF